The source of this T cell receptor (beta chain) is a study of shared clonotypes between healthy human individuals. Notes on the study in general: Compared with memory subsets, naive subsets generally had larger estimated richness. Clonotypes shared by all four sorted-subset donors had higher generation probabilities than non-shared clonotypes.

Cells designated naive CD8 were CD45RO-negative and were positively selected for CCR7, with terminally differentiated effector memory CD45RA+ cells excluded. This CDR3 contains 13 residues. Germline V CDR1 and CDR2: LNHDA, SQIVND (reference sequence). Trimming left V 4 bases short and J 0 bases short, with 7 bases between. Profiled with immunoSEQ multiplex PCR; TCRdb holds only in-frame clones, not every one. Here the sample spans some 1,900,000 clones, 85% to 95% being singletons. In the case of this clone: The antigen remains undetermined.

The chain couples TRBV19 to TRBJ2-7; D not resolved. The sequencing input was naive CD8+ T cells sorted from blood. The sequence was collected from a man aged 18 to 29 in good health. The CDR3 here is CASSTDTSYEQYF. The CDR3 DNA is TGTGCCAGTAGTACCGACACCTCCTACGAGCAGTACTTC.